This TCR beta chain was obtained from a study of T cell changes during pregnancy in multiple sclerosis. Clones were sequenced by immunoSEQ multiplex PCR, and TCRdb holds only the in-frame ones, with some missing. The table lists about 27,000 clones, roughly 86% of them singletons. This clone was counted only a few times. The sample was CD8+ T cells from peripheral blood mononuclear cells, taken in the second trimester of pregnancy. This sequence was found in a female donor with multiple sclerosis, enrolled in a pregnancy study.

The CDR3 bases are TGCACCAGCAGCCAAGATCAGGGGTACGAGCAGTACTTC. Translated, it gives CTSSQDQGYEQYF. This chain connects TRBV1 to TRBJ2-7; TRBD1 is the table's D call, not checked against the DNA. TRBV1 represents a pseudogene. The CDR3 has 13 residues.